The 15 T cell receptor beta chains below were found in one sample sequenced in a study of cytomegalovirus exposure and HLA in healthy donors. PCR amplification relied on 60 Vbeta primers (plus 13 Jbeta primers). The protocol was immunoSEQ multiplex PCR, while the TCRdb copy is restricted to in-frame clones and leaves out a portion. Of some 120,000 clones listed, about 63% are singletons. The sample comprised PBMCs. The receptors come from a man aged 30 to 45 in good health and CMV-seropositive.

The chain is built from TRBV10-3 and TRBJ2-7; 10 nucleotides match TRBD2. From germline, CDR1 is ENHRY and CDR2 SYGVKD. The CDR3 spans 16 residues. The V segment lost 2 bases and the J segment 2 bases; nucleotides outside the gene matches: 6. DNA for the CDR3: TGTGCCATCAGTGAGGGGCCCGGGACTAGCGCCTACGAGCAGTACTTC. Its translation: CAISEGPGTSAYEQYF.

This clone was seen just once. V gene TRBV10-1 combines with J gene TRBJ2-2; D not resolved. Trimming removed 4 bases at V and 3 bases at J, with 6 bases between. Germline V lookup: CDR1 WNHNN, CDR2 SYGVQD (reference sequence). The CDR3 totals 13 residues. CDR3 amino acids: CASSGSDTGELFF. CDR3 DNA: TGCGCCAGCAGTGGAAGCGACACCGGGGAGCTGTTTTTT.

The V call is TRBV11-3, the J call TRBJ2-1, with a possible D match to TRBD2 (6 bases). The CDR3 is made up of 14 amino acids. V was pared by 3 bases and J by 4 bases, with 10 bases between. Germline V gene data show CDR1 as SGHNT and CDR2 as YENEEA. The chain's CDR3 is CASSFSGLYNEQFF. The CDR3 DNA sequence: TGTGCCAGCAGCTTCAGCGGGCTATACAATGAGCAGTTCTTC. The whole variable domain, filled in from reference TRBV11-3 and TRBJ2-1, reads EAGVVQSPRYKIIEKKQPVAFWCNPISGHNTLYWYLQNLGQGPELLIRYENEEAVDDSQLPKDRFSAERLKGVDSTLKIQPAELGDSAVYLCASSFSGLYNEQFFGPGTRLTVL.

J is TRBJ2-3 and V is TRBV5-1; TRBD2 is a possible D gene (5 bases). The V end lost 0 bases, the J end lost 4 bases, and 9 bases lay between the germline ends. CDR3 size: 14 residues. The germline CDR1 and CDR2 sequences are SGHRS and YFSETQ. The CDR3 bases are TGCGCCAGCAGCTTGGTTAGCGTTGCAGATACGCAGTATTTT. It is translated as CASSLVSVADTQYF.

The chain recombines TRBV5-1 with TRBJ1-1; 7 bases are a match to TRBD1. V was pared by 2 bases and J by 6 bases, with 4 bases of the junction left unmatched. Germline V CDR1 and CDR2: SGHRS, YFSETQ. The CDR3 spans 13 residues. In DNA form, the CDR3 reads TGCGCCAGCAGCTTCGCAGGGGGAGCTGAAGCTTTCTTT. Protein product: CASSFAGGAEAFF.

The chain has TRBV4-3 and TRBJ2-7; a weak D match, TRBD2 (5 bases). Germline CDR1 reads LGHNA; CDR2 reads YSLEER. Trimming took off 0 bases at V and 4 bases at J, with 16 bases between the two ends. The CDR3 has 16 residues. The chain's CDR3 is CASSQDRRTWGYEQYF. The DNA of the CDR3 is TGCGCCAGCAGCCAAGATAGGAGGACTTGGGGTTACGAGCAGTACTTC.

J is TRBJ2-1 and V is TRBV19; D remains ambiguous. Germline-derived CDR1 and CDR2 are LNHDA and SQIVND (reference sequence). V was clipped by 3 bases and J by 6 bases, with 3 bases between them. This CDR3 is built from 11 residues. CDR3 coding DNA: TGTGCCAGTAGTATCTTCAATGAGCAGTTCTTC. Protein sequence: CASSIFNEQFF.

The genes are TRBV6-5 and TRBJ2-5; 7 bases align to TRBD2. This CDR3 spans 13 amino acids. CDR1 MNHEY and CDR2 SVGAGI come from the germline V gene. V trimming: 2 bases; J trimming: 4 bases; junction bases outside the gene matches: 1. CDR3 loop: CASSYRLAETQYF. Written as DNA, the CDR3 is TGTGCCAGCAGTTACAGACTAGCAGAGACCCAGTACTTC.

V and J are TRBV5-6 and TRBJ2-3; 11 nucleotides align to TRBD1. Germline-derived CDR1 and CDR2 are SGHDT and YYEEEE. This CDR3 spans 15 amino acids. After removal of 0 bases from V and 5 bases from J, the junction contained 2 bases not matched to a gene. CDR3 protein: CASSLGGQGVDTQYF. The CDR3 bases are TGTGCCAGCAGCTTGGGGGGACAGGGGGTAGATACGCAGTATTTT.

This clone has only one observation. This chain uses TRBV7-2 with TRBJ2-7; D is unresolved. Germline V gene data show CDR1 as SGHTA and CDR2 as FQGNSA. This CDR3 comprises 18 residues. Between the trimmed V and J ends, which lost 1 base and 5 bases, there was a span of 24 bases. The CDR3 sequence is CASSLGIRGPAPINEQYF. CDR3 sequence (DNA): TGTGCCAGCAGCTTAGGAATTCGAGGCCCAGCCCCCATTAACGAGCAGTACTTC.

V and J are TRBV7-3 and TRBJ2-1; D remains unclear. The CDR3 is 13 amino acids. Germline CDR1 and CDR2: SGHTA and FQGTGA. V lost 8 bases and J lost 5, with 13 bases in between. The CDR3 here is CASAADLNNEQFF. CDR3 DNA: TGTGCCAGCGCGGCCGACTTAAACAATGAGCAGTTCTTC.

J is TRBJ2-5 and V is TRBV5-1; 7 bases map to TRBD1. Matching the DNA end better, TRBJ2-7 makes the J call doubtful. The length of the CDR3 is 16 residues. The germline V gene encodes CDR1 SGHRS and CDR2 YFSETQ. The CDR3 loop is CASSLRVGQAPYEQYF. DNA of the CDR3: TGCGCCAGCAGCTTACGAGTCGGACAGGCTCCCTACGAGCAGTACTTC.

The genes are TRBV19 and TRBJ1-2; unclear D gene. V was trimmed by 5 bases and J by 1 base, leaving 17 bases between them. Germline CDR1 is LNHDA and CDR2 is SQIVND (reference sequence). The CDR3 length is 16 residues. CDR3 DNA: TGTGCCAGTAGTCCCAGGTCCGCCCGTAATAACTATGGCTACACCTTC. Translated, it gives CASSPRSARNNYGYTF. Full variable domain (missing parts from reference TRBV19 and TRBJ1-2): DGGITQSPKYLFRKEGQNVTLSCEQNLNHDAMYWYRQDPGQGLRLIYYSQIVNDFQKGDIAEGYSVSREKKESFPLTVTSAQKNPTAFYLCASSPRSARNNYGYTFGSGTRLTVV.

This chain links TRBV7-9 with TRBJ2-3; D is uncertain. Germline CDR1 is SEHNR and CDR2 is FQNEAQ (reference sequence). V lost 5 bases and J 1 base, leaving 4 bases between the germline ends. The CDR3 contains 12 residues. The CDR3 is CASSLRTDTQYF. In DNA, the CDR3 is TGTGCCAGCAGCCTCCGCACAGATACGCAGTATTTT.

The chain employs TRBV15 and TRBJ1-2, with a weak D call TRBD1 (5 bases). Germline lookup yields CDR1 LNHNV and CDR2 YYDKDF (reference sequence). The V and J ends lost 3 bases and 2 bases respectively, with 7 bases between them. The CDR3 loop spans 13 amino acids. CDR3 residues: CATSRGQNYGYTF. As DNA, the CDR3 is TGTGCCACCAGCAGGGGGCAGAACTATGGCTACACCTTC.